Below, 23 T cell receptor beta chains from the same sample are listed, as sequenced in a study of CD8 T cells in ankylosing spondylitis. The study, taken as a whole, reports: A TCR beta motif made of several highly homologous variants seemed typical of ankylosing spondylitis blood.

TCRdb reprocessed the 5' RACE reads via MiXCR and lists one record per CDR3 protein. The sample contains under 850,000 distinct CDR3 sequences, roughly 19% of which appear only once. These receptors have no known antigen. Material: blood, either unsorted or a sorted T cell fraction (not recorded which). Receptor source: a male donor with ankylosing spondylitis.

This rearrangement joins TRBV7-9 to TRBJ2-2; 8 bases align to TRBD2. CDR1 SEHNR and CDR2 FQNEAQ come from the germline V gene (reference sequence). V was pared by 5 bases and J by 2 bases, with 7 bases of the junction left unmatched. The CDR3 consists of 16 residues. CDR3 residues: CASSATSGVNTGELFF. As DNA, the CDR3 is TGTGCCAGCAGCGCCACTAGCGGAGTCAACACCGGGGAGCTGTTTTTT.

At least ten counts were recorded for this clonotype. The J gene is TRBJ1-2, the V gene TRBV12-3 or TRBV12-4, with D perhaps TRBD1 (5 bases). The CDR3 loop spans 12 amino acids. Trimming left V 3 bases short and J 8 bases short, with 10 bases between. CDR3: CASSFGGGGYTF. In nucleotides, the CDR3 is TGTGCCAGCAGTTTCGGGGGTGGCGGCTACACCTTC.

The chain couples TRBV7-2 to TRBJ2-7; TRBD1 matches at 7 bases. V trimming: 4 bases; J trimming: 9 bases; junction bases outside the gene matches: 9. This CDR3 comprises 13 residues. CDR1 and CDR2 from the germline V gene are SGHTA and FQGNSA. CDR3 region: CASSSKTGAGQYF. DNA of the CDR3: TGTGCCAGCAGCTCAAAAACAGGGGCGGGGCAGTACTTC.

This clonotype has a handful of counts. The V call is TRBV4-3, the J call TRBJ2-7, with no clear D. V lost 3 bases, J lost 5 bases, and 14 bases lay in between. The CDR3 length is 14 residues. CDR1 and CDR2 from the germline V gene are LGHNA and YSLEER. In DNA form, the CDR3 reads TGCGCCAGCAGCCAGAGACCCCCCATCAACGAGCAGTACTTC. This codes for CASSQRPPINEQYF.

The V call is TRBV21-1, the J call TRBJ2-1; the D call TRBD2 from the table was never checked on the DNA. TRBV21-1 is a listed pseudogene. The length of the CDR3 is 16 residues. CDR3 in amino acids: CASSKATSGSNNEQFF. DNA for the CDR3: TGTGCCAGCAGCAAAGCGACTAGCGGGAGTAACAATGAGCAGTTCTTC.

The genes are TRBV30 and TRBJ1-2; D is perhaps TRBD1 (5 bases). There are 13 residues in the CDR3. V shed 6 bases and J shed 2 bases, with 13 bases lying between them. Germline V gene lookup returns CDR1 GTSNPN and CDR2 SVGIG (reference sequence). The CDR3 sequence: CACQFRENYGYTF. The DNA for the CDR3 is TGTGCCTGCCAATTCAGGGAAAACTATGGCTACACCTTC. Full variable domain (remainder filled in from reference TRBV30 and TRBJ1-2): SQTIHQWPATLVQPVGSPLSLECTVEGTSNPNLYWYRQAAGRGLQLLFYSVGIGQISSEVPQNLSASRPQDRQFILSSKKLLLSDSGFYLCACQFRENYGYTFGSGTRLTVV.

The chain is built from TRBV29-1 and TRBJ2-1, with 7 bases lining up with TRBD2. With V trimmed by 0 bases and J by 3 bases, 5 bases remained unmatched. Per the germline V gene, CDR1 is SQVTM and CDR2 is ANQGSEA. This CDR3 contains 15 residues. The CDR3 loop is CSVEESLAVYNEQFF. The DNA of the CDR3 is TGCAGCGTTGAAGAAAGTCTAGCGGTCTACAATGAGCAGTTCTTC.

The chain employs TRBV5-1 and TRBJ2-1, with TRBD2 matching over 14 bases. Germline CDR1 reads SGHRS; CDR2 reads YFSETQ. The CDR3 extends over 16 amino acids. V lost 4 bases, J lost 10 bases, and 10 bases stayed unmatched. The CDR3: CASSVGLAGGPEEQFF. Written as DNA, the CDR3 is TGCGCCAGCAGCGTCGGACTAGCGGGGGGCCCGGAGGAGCAGTTCTTC.

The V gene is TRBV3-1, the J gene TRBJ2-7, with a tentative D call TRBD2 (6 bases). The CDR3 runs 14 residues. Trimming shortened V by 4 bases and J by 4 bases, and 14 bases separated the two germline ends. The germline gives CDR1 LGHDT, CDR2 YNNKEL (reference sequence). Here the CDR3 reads CASSPRLEVYEQYF. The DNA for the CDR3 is TGTGCCAGCAGCCCCCGACTAGAAGTTTACGAGCAGTACTTC.

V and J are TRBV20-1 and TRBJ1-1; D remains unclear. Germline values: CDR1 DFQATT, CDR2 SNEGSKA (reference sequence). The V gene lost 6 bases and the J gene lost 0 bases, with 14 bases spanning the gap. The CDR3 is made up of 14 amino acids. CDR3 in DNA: TGCAGTGCCATCCCTGGAGAACTGAACACTGAAGCTTTCTTT. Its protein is CSAIPGELNTEAFF.

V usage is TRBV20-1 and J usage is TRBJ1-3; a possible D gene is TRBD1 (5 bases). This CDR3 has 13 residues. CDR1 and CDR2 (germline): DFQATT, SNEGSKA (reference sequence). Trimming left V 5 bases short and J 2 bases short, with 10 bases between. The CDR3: CSARIGAGNTIYF. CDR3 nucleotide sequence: TGCAGTGCTCGTATAGGGGCTGGAAACACCATATATTTT.

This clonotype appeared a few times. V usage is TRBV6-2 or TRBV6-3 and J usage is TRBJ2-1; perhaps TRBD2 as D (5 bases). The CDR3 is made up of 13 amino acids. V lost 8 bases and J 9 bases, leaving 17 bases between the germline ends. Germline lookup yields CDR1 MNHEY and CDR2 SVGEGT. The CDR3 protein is CASHRFSDGEQFF. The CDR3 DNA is TGTGCCAGCCACCGGTTTAGCGACGGTGAGCAGTTCTTC.

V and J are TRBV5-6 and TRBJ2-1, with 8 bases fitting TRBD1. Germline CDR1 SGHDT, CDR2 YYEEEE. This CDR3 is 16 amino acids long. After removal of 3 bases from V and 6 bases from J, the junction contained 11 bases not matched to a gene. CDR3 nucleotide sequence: TGTGCCAGCAGCTGGATGACAGGGGCAATAGGCAATGAGCAGTTCTTC. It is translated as CASSWMTGAIGNEQFF.

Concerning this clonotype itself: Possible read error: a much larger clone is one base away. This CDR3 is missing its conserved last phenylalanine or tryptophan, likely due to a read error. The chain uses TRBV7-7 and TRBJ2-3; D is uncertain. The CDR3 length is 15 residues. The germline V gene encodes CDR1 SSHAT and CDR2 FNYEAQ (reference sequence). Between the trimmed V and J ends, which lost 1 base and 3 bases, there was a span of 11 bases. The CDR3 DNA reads TGTGCCAGCAGCTTAGGGACGGACGGAACAGATACGCAGTATTTA. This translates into CASSLGTDGTDTQYL.

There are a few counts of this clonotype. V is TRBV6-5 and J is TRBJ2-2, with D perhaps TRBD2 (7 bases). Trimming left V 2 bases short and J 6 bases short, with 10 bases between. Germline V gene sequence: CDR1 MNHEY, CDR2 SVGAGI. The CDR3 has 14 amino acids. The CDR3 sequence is CASSYGRGPGELFF. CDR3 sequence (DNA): TGTGCCAGCAGTTACGGGCGGGGGCCCGGGGAGCTGTTTTTT.

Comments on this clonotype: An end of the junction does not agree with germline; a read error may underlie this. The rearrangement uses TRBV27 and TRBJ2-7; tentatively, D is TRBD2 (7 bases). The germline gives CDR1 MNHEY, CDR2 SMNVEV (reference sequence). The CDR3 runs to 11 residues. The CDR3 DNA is TGTGCCAGCAGTACGGGGGGCCCCGGGGGATTC. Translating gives CASSTGGPGGF.

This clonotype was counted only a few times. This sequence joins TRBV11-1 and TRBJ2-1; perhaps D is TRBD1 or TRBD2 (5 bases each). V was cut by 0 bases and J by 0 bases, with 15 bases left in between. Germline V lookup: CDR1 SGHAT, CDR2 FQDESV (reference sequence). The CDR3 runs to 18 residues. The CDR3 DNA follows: TGTGCCAGCAGCTTAGCGATAAGAGGGGCGGGCTCCTACAATGAGCAGTTCTTC. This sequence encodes CASSLAIRGAGSYNEQFF.

CDR3 region: CASTLGGIAAPYNEQFF. Here the CDR3 DNA reads TGTGCCAGCACCCTGGGGGGTATAGCGGCTCCCTACAATGAGCAGTTCTTC. V is TRBV12-3 or TRBV12-4 and J is TRBJ2-1; tentative D call: TRBD2 (6 bases). This CDR3 has 17 residues. Trimming pared 7 bases from V and 2 bases from J, leaving 21 bases between.

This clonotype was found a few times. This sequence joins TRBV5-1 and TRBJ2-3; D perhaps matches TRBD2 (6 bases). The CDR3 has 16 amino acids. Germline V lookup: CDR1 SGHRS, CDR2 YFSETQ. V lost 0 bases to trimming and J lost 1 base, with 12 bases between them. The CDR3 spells CASSLGKASGTDTQYF. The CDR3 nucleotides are TGCGCCAGCAGCTTGGGTAAGGCTAGCGGCACAGATACGCAGTATTTT. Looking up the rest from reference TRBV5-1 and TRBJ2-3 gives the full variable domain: KAGVTQTPRYLIKTRGQQVTLSCSPISGHRSVSWYQQTPGQGLQFLFEYFSETQRNKGNFPGRFSGRQFSNSRSEMNVSTLELGDSALYLCASSLGKASGTDTQYFGPGTRLTVL.

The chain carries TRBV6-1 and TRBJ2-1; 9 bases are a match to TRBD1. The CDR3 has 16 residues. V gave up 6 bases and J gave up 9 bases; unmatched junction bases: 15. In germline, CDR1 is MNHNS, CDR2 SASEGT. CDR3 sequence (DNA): TGTGCCAGCAGATGTACCGGGACAGGGTGTACCGGTGAGCAGTTCTTC. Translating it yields CASRCTGTGCTGEQFF.

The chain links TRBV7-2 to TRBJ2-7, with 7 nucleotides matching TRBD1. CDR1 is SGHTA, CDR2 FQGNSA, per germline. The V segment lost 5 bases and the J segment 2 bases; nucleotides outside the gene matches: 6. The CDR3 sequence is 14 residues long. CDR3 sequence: CASSEGQITYEQYF. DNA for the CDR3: TGTGCCAGCAGCGAGGGACAGATTACCTACGAGCAGTACTTC.

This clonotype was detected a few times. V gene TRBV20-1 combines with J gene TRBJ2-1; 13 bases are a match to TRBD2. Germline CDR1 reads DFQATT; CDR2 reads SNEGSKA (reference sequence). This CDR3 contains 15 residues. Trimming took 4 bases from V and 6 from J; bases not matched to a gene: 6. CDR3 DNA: TGCAGTGCTACCCCAACTAGCGGGAGGGGCAATGAGCAGTTCTTC. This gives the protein CSATPTSGRGNEQFF.

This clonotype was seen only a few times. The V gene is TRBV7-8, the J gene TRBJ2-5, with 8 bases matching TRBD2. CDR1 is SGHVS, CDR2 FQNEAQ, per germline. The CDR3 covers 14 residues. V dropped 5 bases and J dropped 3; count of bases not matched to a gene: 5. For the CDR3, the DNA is TGTGCCAGCAGCAGTACTAGCGGAGAAGAGACCCAGTACTTC. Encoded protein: CASSSTSGEETQYF.